These 2 T cell receptor beta chains came from one sample sequenced in a study of cytomegalovirus exposure and HLA in healthy donors. 60 Vbeta and 13 Jbeta primers were used in PCR. Libraries were prepared by immunoSEQ multiplex PCR; TCRdb keeps only in-frame clonotypes and omits some of them. Of some 120,000 clones in the sample, roughly four fifths are singletons; the top ten hold roughly 6.3%. Sequences were obtained from PBMCs. These receptors were taken from a woman aged 35 to 49 in good health and CMV-seronegative.

This chain uses TRBV10-3 with TRBJ1-1; D possibly corresponds to TRBD1 (5 bases). The ends were cut back, 7 bases at V and 1 base at J, with 10 bases in the middle. CDR3 size: 13 residues. From germline, CDR1 is ENHRY and CDR2 SYGVKD. This chain's CDR3 is CAITGDRNTEAFF. The CDR3 nucleotides read TGTGCCATCACCGGCGACAGGAACACTGAAGCTTTCTTT.

The chain joins TRBV4-2 to TRBJ2-7, with D hard to call. V was pared by 0 bases and J by 5 bases, with 8 bases between. This CDR3 spans 13 amino acids. Germline CDR1 and CDR2: LGHNA and YNFKEQ. This CDR3 is CASSQDLGNEQYF. The CDR3 DNA reads as TGTGCCAGCAGCCAAGATTTGGGCAACGAGCAGTACTTC.